This entry concerns a single T cell receptor beta chain. Its specificity is not known. CDR1 DFQATT and CDR2 SNEGSKA come from the germline V gene (reference sequence). The CDR3 spans 12 residues. V lost 5 bases and J 6 bases, leaving 11 bases between the germline ends. This entry comes from a study of T-cell reconstitution after alpha-beta-depleted transplantation in children. Regarding the study as a whole: Once a year had passed after transplant, T-cell counts and diversity came mostly from newly produced T cells. Recipient T cells and thymic progenitors that survived were the source of the high TCRbeta diversity seen at day 60 in some patients. Alpha-beta T cells about two months after transplant reportedly derived from several hundred expanded graft clones.

Researchers prepared the TCRbeta library using unique molecular identifiers, the study reports. One entry per CDR3 protein results from TCRdb running MiXCR on the PCR reads. The sample holds fewer than 550,000 distinct CDR3 sequences; roughly 16% are singletons and the top ten take approximately 28%. The chain has TRBV20-1 and TRBJ1-5; D ambiguous. The input for sequencing was PBMCs, mostly from graft donor cells, taken 360 days after TCRalphabeta/CD19-depleted stem cell transplant. This TCR came from a boy under three years old who had a stem cell transplant for Wiskott-Aldrich syndrome, so the T cells may come from the graft donor. The DNA of the CDR3 is TGCAGTGCTTGGAAGGGAGGTCAGCCCCAGCATTTT. Amino acids: CSAWKGGQPQHF.